This T cell receptor beta chain stems from a study of technical replicates of blood from four donors. The table came from immunoSEQ multiplex PCR; TCRdb's copy has only in-frame clones and leaves some out. The data contain over 80,000 clones, 95% to 96% of them singletons. J lost 3 bases, V lost 3 bases, and 3 bases had no gene match. In germline, CDR1 is LNHDA, CDR2 SQIVND (reference sequence). This CDR3 is 15 amino acids long. The sequenced sample was T cells isolated from PBMCs. The V and J genes are TRBV19 and TRBJ2-7; 12 bases match TRBD2. The sequence came from a human donor in good health. The CDR3 protein is CASSMLTSGSYEQYF. The CDR3 nucleotides read TGTGCCAGTAGTATGTTGACTAGCGGGAGCTACGAGCAGTACTTC.